This entry lists 9 T cell receptor beta chains sequenced from one sample in a study of blood T cell repertoires in COVID-19 (dated by TCRdb to about 2020). The library was made by the immunoSEQ multiplex PCR assay. The table comes from immuneACCESS by way of TCRdb, which keeps in-frame sequences with V and J called. Part of the clones is missing from these tables; in studies checked, under half for an unresolved V gene and the rest for unknown reasons. This sample lists fewer than 450,000 clones; about 89% were detected once. In total, the top ten clones hold roughly 6% of the sample. The sequenced sample was peripheral blood. The receptors were sampled from a woman between 45 and 65 years old with COVID-19, enrolled during active disease.

The chain carries TRBV27 and TRBJ2-1, with 10 bases fitting TRBD2. The CDR3 runs to 17 residues. From germline, CDR1 is MNHEY and CDR2 SMNVEV (reference sequence). V lost 4 bases to trimming and J lost 5 bases; unmatched junction nucleotides: 11. CDR3 sequence: CASSSSLAGVRDNEQFF. The CDR3 coding sequence is TGTGCCAGCAGTTCCTCCCTAGCGGGAGTTCGCGACAATGAGCAGTTCTTC.

The CDR3, as DNA: TGTGCCAGCAGCTTAGATCGGGTACGCGAACTGTTTTTT. This translates into CASSLDRVRELFF. The J gene is TRBJ1-4, the V gene TRBV11-2; D uncertain. CDR3 size: 13 residues. Trimming cost V 0 bases and J 12 bases, with 11 bases left between them. CDR1 is SGHAT and CDR2 is FQNNGV in the germline V gene.

This chain joins TRBV9 and TRBJ1-4; 11 bases are shared with TRBD1. Trimming at V came to 3 bases and at J to 6 bases, leaving 4 bases not matched to a gene. CDR3 length: 15 residues. Germline-derived CDR1 and CDR2 are SGDLS and YYNGEE. The CDR3 protein is CASSGWTGGDEKLFF. The CDR3 nucleotides are TGTGCCAGCAGCGGCTGGACAGGGGGCGATGAAAAACTGTTTTTT.

The V call is TRBV2, the J call TRBJ2-5; TRBD2 matches 9 bases. J was trimmed by 9 bases and V by 8 bases; bases with no gene match: 16. In germline, CDR1 is SNHLY, CDR2 FYNNEI. The CDR3 contains 15 residues. DNA for the CDR3: TGTGCCAGCTCCCGAGGGAATCAGGGACTAGCTTCCCAGTACTTC. Its translation is CASSRGNQGLASQYF.

V gene TRBV7-2 combines with J gene TRBJ1-1, with no clear D. The CDR3 runs 14 residues. CDR1 SGHTA and CDR2 FQGNSA come from the germline V gene. V was cut by 1 base and J by 5 bases, with 11 bases left in between. The DNA of the CDR3 is TGTGCCAGCAGCTTAGGTTTTGGCGGAACTGAAGCTTTCTTT. This translates into CASSLGFGGTEAFF.

This chain joins TRBV19 and TRBJ2-1; perhaps TRBD2 as D (6 bases). Germline CDR1 LNHDA, CDR2 SQIVND (reference sequence). Trimming stripped 2 bases from V and 10 bases from J, with 15 bases between. The CDR3 totals 14 residues. The CDR3 nucleotides are TGTGCCAGTAGTATATTGGGGGGAGCGGTAGAGCAGTTCTTC. It encodes CASSILGGAVEQFF.

V and J are TRBV7-1 and TRBJ2-7, with TRBD2 matching over 8 bases. TRBV7-1 is an open reading frame, and its role is uncertain. V lost 2 bases, J lost 2 bases, and 32 bases stayed unmatched. CDR3 length equals 24 residues. The chain's CDR3 is CASSSPAGIDSSGSARRSPYEQYF. The CDR3 region has the DNA TGTGCCAGCAGCTCACCCGCAGGCATAGACTCGAGCGGGAGCGCACGGAGGTCCCCCTACGAGCAGTACTTC.

This chain links TRBV30 with TRBJ2-7; 7 positions agree with TRBD2. With V trimmed by 4 bases and J by 9 bases, 15 bases remained unmatched. This CDR3 is 14 amino acids long. CDR1 and CDR2 from the germline V gene are GTSNPN and SVGIG (reference sequence). The CDR3 loop reads CAWKSREPLTGQYF. DNA of the CDR3: TGTGCCTGGAAATCGCGGGAGCCCCTTACTGGGCAGTACTTC.

This chain uses TRBV12-3 or TRBV12-4 with TRBJ1-1, with 9 nucleotides matching TRBD1. V was clipped by 3 bases and J by 9 bases; unmatched bases: 5. The CDR3 loop spans 13 amino acids. The CDR3: CASSFGTGQKAFF. The CDR3 DNA is TGTGCCAGCAGTTTCGGGACAGGGCAGAAAGCTTTCTTT.